The next 8 T cell receptor beta chains were all read from a single sample in a study of cytomegalovirus exposure and HLA in healthy donors. PCR was performed using 60 Vbeta and 13 Jbeta primers. The repertoire was sequenced with immunoSEQ multiplex PCR; TCRdb's copy has only in-frame clones and lacks some. This sample carries approximately 100,000 clones, approximately 86% of them seen once, and the ten largest clones take about a tenth. Sample: PBMCs. The receptors originated from a man aged 25 to 40 in good health and CMV-seropositive.

The chain joins TRBV15 to TRBJ1-2; 7 bases are shared with TRBD1. The V gene's germline CDR1 is LNHNV and CDR2 YYDKDF (reference sequence). Unmatched junction bases numbered 8, after V lost 0 bases and J lost 4 bases. This CDR3 is 16 amino acids long. In nucleotides, the CDR3 is TGTGCCACCAGCAGAGAAAGGACAGGACATACCTATGGCTACACCTTC. This encodes CATSRERTGHTYGYTF. The complete variable domain, with remaining parts taken from reference TRBV15 and TRBJ1-2, reads DAMVIQNPRYQVTQFGKPVTLSCSQTLNHNVMYWYQQKSSQAPKLLFHYYDKDFNNEADTPDNFQSRRPNTSFCFLDIRSPGLGDTAMYLCATSRERTGHTYGYTFGSGTRLTVV.

This clone was found once. This chain joins TRBV6-4 and TRBJ1-2; a weak D match, TRBD1 (5 bases). Between the trimmed V and J ends, which lost 6 bases and 5 bases, there was a span of 13 bases. The CDR3 has 13 amino acids. Germline assignment: CDR1 MRHNA and CDR2 SNTAGT. The CDR3 spells CASRPGDQYGYTF. The CDR3 coding sequence is TGTGCCAGCAGGCCGGGGGACCAATATGGCTACACCTTC.

This rearrangement joins TRBV11-2 to TRBJ1-1; the match to TRBD1 covers 8 bases. The CDR3 loop spans 15 amino acids. The J segment lost 5 bases and the V segment lost 7 bases, leaving 12 bases of the junction unmatched. Germline V gene data show CDR1 as SGHAT and CDR2 as FQNNGV. The CDR3 loop reads CASKLMQGAWTEAFF. DNA for the CDR3: TGTGCCAGCAAACTAATGCAGGGGGCATGGACTGAAGCTTTCTTT.

The chain recombines TRBV5-1 with TRBJ2-5, with D unclear. Matching the DNA end better, TRBJ2-7 makes the J call doubtful. The V gene's germline CDR1 is SGHRS and CDR2 YFSETQ. This CDR3 has 12 amino acids. CDR3 coding DNA: TGCGCCAGCAGCCGTGGGGACTACGAGCAGTACTTC. Translation gives CASSRGDYEQYF.

The chain employs TRBV9 and TRBJ2-1; weak D call: TRBD2 (5 bases). The length of the CDR3 is 14 residues. CDR1 is SGDLS and CDR2 is YYNGEE in the germline V gene. V lost 2 bases and J lost 5, with 11 bases in between. CDR3 amino acids: CASSVGGVHNEQFF. The CDR3 nucleotides are TGTGCCAGCAGCGTCGGAGGCGTTCACAATGAGCAGTTCTTC. Combining the CDR3 with reference TRBV9 and TRBJ2-1 gives the whole variable domain DSGVTQTPKHLITATGQRVTLRCSPRSGDLSVYWYQQSLDQGLQFLIQYYNGEERAKGNILERFSAQQFPDLHSELNLSSLELGDSALYFCASSVGGVHNEQFFGPGTRLTVL.

This clone was counted once. The V gene is TRBV7-2, the J gene TRBJ1-2; D is unclear. Germline CDR1 reads SGHTA; CDR2 reads FQGNSA. The CDR3 contains 13 residues. V was trimmed by 5 bases and J by 2 bases, leaving 9 bases between them. DNA of the CDR3: TGTGCCAGCAGCCGAACGGGGAACTATGGCTACACCTTC. Translation: CASSRTGNYGYTF.

CDR3 protein: CASSYRGLYNEQFF. The CDR3, as DNA: TGTGCCAGCAGTTATCGGGGACTTTACAATGAGCAGTTCTTC. The genes are TRBV28 and TRBJ2-1, with D perhaps matching TRBD2 (6 bases). The V end was cut by 4 bases, the J end by 4 bases, with 11 bases between. The CDR3 contains 14 residues. Germline CDR1 is MDHEN and CDR2 is SYDVKM.

The chain uses TRBV5-1 and TRBJ1-5; no clear D. The CDR3 sequence is 14 residues long. V dropped 0 bases and J dropped 2 bases, with 6 bases sitting between them. The germline gives CDR1 SGHRS, CDR2 YFSETQ. The CDR3 bases are TGCGCCAGCAGCTTGGTCAGCGGCAATCAGCCCCAGCATTTT. As protein: CASSLVSGNQPQHF.